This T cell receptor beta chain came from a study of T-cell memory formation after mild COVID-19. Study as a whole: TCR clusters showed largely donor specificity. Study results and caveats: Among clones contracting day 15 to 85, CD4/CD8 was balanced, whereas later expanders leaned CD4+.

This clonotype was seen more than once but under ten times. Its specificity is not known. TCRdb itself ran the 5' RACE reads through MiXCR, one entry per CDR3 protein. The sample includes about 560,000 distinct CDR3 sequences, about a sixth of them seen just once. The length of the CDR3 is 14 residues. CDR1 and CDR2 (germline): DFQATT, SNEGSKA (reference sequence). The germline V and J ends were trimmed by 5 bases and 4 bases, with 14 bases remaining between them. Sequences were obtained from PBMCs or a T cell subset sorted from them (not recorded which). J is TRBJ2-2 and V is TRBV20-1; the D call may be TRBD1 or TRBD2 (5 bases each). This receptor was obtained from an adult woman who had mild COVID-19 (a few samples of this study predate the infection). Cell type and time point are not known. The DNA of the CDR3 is TGCAGTGCTGATTCCGGGACCCGCACCGGGGAGCTGTTTTTT. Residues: CSADSGTRTGELFF.